The clone carrying this T cell receptor (beta chain) has only a few counts. The data stem from a study of blood T cell repertoires in COVID-19. Across the study: Acute and convalescent COVID-19 specimens originated in the United States, Italy and Spain. PBMCs, B-cell-depleted T cells, or T cells were the source of the cDNA or gDNA that made up the material.

Methods used by the authors: Nucleated cell counts were estimated from reference gene primer amplification. Here immunoSEQ multiplex PCR was the method, and the copy in TCRdb shows in-frame clones only, minus some. That table gives V, J and clone size, and the DNA gave D and trimming. The repertoire includes about 34,000 clones, more than 90% of them detected once, and approximately 6% sits in the top ten. The germline V gene encodes CDR1 LGHDT and CDR2 YNNKEL (reference sequence). This CDR3 spans 17 amino acids. Trimming pared 0 bases from V and 6 bases from J, leaving 21 bases between. The sample was peripheral blood. The sequence was collected from a woman aged 80 or over with acute or convalescent COVID-19. The chain joins TRBV3-1 (or the pseudogene TRBV3-2) to TRBJ2-7; tentative D call: TRBD2 (7 bases). The CDR3 bases are TGTGCCAGCAGCCAAGAGGGGGGGCTAAGGGGCCCCATCGAGCAGTACTTC. Translated, it gives CASSQEGGLRGPIEQYF.